Below are 24 T cell receptor beta chains sequenced from a single sample in a study of blood T cell repertoires in COVID-19. Assay: immunoSEQ multiplex PCR; the TCRdb copy retains only in-frame clones and omits some. Among under 200,000 clones listed, about 80% were seen once. The sequencing input was peripheral blood. These receptors were taken from a man between 60 and 75 years old with acute or convalescent COVID-19.

The chain couples TRBV14 to TRBJ2-1; no clear D. Per the germline V gene, CDR1 is SGHDN and CDR2 is FVKESK. The V and J ends lost 4 bases and 2 bases respectively, with 12 bases between them. The CDR3 has 15 residues. As DNA, the CDR3 is TGTGCCAGCAGCCGACCCTTTAGCACCTACAATGAGCAGTTCTTC. Its protein is CASSRPFSTYNEQFF. The entire variable domain, with the rest obtained from reference TRBV14 and TRBJ2-1, is as follows: EAGVTQFPSHSVIEKGQTVTLRCDPISGHDNLYWYRRVMGKEIKFLLHFVKESKQDESGMPNNRFLAERTGGTYSTLKVQPAELEDSGVYFCASSRPFSTYNEQFFGPGTRLTVL.

The rearrangement uses TRBV19 and TRBJ1-6; 8 bases match TRBD1. Germline V gene lookup returns CDR1 LNHDA and CDR2 SQIVND (reference sequence). Unmatched junction bases numbered 5, after V lost 4 bases and J lost 3 bases. The CDR3 is 16 residues long. CDR3 protein: CASSRGQAIYNSPLHF. The CDR3 region has the DNA TGTGCCAGTAGTAGGGGACAGGCCATCTATAATTCACCCCTCCACTTT.

V and J are TRBV6-2 or TRBV6-3 and TRBJ2-5, with D possibly matching TRBD1 (6 bases). Germline values: CDR1 MNHEY, CDR2 SVGEGT. Deletions cut 2 bases from V and 4 bases from J, with 14 bases between. The CDR3 runs to 15 residues. CDR3 DNA: TGTGCCAGCAGTTACCCGGGACACGGCGGAGAGACCCAGTACTTC. Translation: CASSYPGHGGETQYF.

The chain carries TRBV9 and TRBJ2-7, with D possibly matching TRBD1 (7 bases). The V and J ends lost 3 bases and 0 bases respectively, with 10 bases between them. Germline values: CDR1 SGDLS, CDR2 YYNGEE. This CDR3 is 14 amino acids long. CDR3 coding DNA: TGTGCCAGCAGCGCCCAGGGGGGCTCCTACGAGCAGTACTTC. Its protein product is CASSAQGGSYEQYF.

This clone came up once. The rearrangement joins TRBV7-3 to TRBJ2-1; 10 nucleotides agree with TRBD1. With V trimmed by 2 bases and J by 6 bases, 4 bases remained unmatched. Germline CDR1 and CDR2: SGHTA and FQGTGA. CDR3 size: 15 residues. The CDR3 here is CASSLGTGVSNEQFF. DNA of the CDR3: TGTGCCAGCAGCTTAGGGACAGGGGTTTCCAATGAGCAGTTCTTC.

This chain links TRBV10-1 with TRBJ2-3, with 7 bases lining up with TRBD2. Germline V gene sequence: CDR1 WNHNN, CDR2 SYGVQD (reference sequence). The CDR3 contains 14 residues. The V and J ends lost 3 bases and 6 bases, in that order; junction bases with no gene match: 6. CDR3 in DNA: TGCGCCAGCAGTGATGCGGGAGTAGGGGATACGCAGTATTTT. This codes for CASSDAGVGDTQYF.

The chain is built from TRBV12-3 or TRBV12-4 and TRBJ1-2; D may be TRBD1 (6 bases). This CDR3 is built from 10 residues. Trimming removed 6 bases from V and 10 bases from J, with 9 bases in between. The CDR3 is CASRHRDYTF. In DNA form, the CDR3 reads TGTGCCAGCAGGCACAGGGACTACACCTTC.

The chain combines TRBV5-1 with TRBJ2-7; TRBD1 might be the D (6 bases). The CDR3 spans 13 residues. CDR1 is SGHRS, CDR2 YFSETQ, per germline. V lost 8 bases, J lost 0 bases, and 12 bases lay in between. CDR3 amino acids: CASHTGSSYEQYF. The CDR3 bases are TGCGCCAGTCACACAGGGTCCTCCTACGAGCAGTACTTC.

This clone was seen once. The rearrangement links TRBV5-1 to TRBJ2-3; TRBD2 agrees at 8 bases. V shed 4 bases, J shed 3 bases, and the junction held 1 base outside the gene matches. CDR1 and CDR2 from the germline V gene are SGHRS and YFSETQ. This CDR3 comprises 13 residues. The CDR3 DNA is TGCGCCAGCAGCGCGGGGGGTACAGATACGCAGTATTTT. This encodes CASSAGGTDTQYF.

CDR3 amino acids: CASKIGDSPLHF. In nucleotides, the CDR3 is TGTGCCAGCAAAATCGGAGATTCACCCCTCCACTTT. The chain is built from TRBV6-6 and TRBJ1-6, with no clear D. This CDR3 is built from 12 residues. With 7 bases removed from V and 8 bases from J, the gap between germline ends came to 9 bases. Germline CDR1 reads MNHNY; CDR2 reads SVGAGI (reference sequence).

The chain carries TRBV6-5 and TRBJ2-2; 8 bases agree with TRBD1. The germline V gene has CDR1 MNHEY and CDR2 SVGAGI. V lost 10 bases to trimming and J lost 6 bases; unmatched junction nucleotides: 13. The CDR3 loop spans 15 amino acids. The CDR3: CAIFKTGAMSGELFF. CDR3 bases: TGTGCCATTTTCAAGACAGGGGCGATGTCCGGGGAGCTGTTTTTT.

V usage is TRBV12-3 or TRBV12-4 and J usage is TRBJ2-5, with TRBD1 identical over 8 bases. The CDR3 extends over 13 amino acids. V was pared by 5 bases and J by 5 bases, with 4 bases of the junction left unmatched. The CDR3 spells CASSPTGGETQYF. DNA of the CDR3: TGTGCCAGCAGTCCTACAGGGGGGGAGACCCAGTACTTC.

This clone is a singleton in its sample. The rearrangement links TRBV7-2 to TRBJ2-5; 11 nucleotides line up with TRBD2. The length of the CDR3 is 16 residues. The V gene's germline CDR1 is SGHTA and CDR2 FQGNSA. J lost 7 bases, V lost 5 bases, and 12 bases had no gene match. In DNA, the CDR3 is TGTGCCAGCAGCCCTCCGGGACTAGCGGAAGGAGGGACCCAGTACTTC. It is translated as CASSPPGLAEGGTQYF. The whole variable domain, remainder taken from reference TRBV7-2 and TRBJ2-5, is GAGVSQSPSNKVTEKGKDVELRCDPISGHTALYWYRQSLGQGLEFLIYFQGNSAPDKSGLPSDRFSAERTGGSVSTLTIQRTQQEDSAVYLCASSPPGLAEGGTQYFGPGTRLLVL.

J is TRBJ2-7 and V is TRBV2; 8 bases match TRBD1. The CDR3 runs to 15 residues. Trimming took 2 bases from V and 6 from J; bases not matched to a gene: 9. Per germline, CDR1 SNHLY and CDR2 FYNNEI. CDR3 nucleotides: TGTGCCAGCAGTGAATATAATCAGGGGGCGAGCGAGCAGTACTTC. This translates into CASSEYNQGASEQYF.

This chain uses TRBV2 with TRBJ2-3; TRBD1 matches 10 bases. This CDR3 region has 14 residues. After removal of 6 bases from V and 5 bases from J, the junction contained 5 bases not matched to a gene. Looked up from germline, CDR1 is SNHLY and CDR2 is FYNNEI. In DNA, the CDR3 is TGTGCCAGCAGCGTCCGGGACAGGGGAGATACGCAGTATTTT. Translated, it gives CASSVRDRGDTQYF.

This clone was recorded a few times. The genes are TRBV9 and TRBJ1-1; tentative D call: TRBD1 (5 bases). Germline V CDR1 and CDR2: SGDLS, YYNGEE. The CDR3 is made up of 14 amino acids. V lost 3 bases and J 4 bases, leaving 13 bases between the germline ends. The chain's CDR3 is CASSGTTGVTEAFF. In DNA, the CDR3 is TGTGCCAGCAGCGGGACAACAGGAGTCACTGAAGCTTTCTTT.

The gene calls are TRBV19 and TRBJ2-2; 7 nucleotides agree with TRBD1. The CDR3 runs 14 residues. Germline CDR1 is LNHDA and CDR2 is SQIVND (reference sequence). The trim removed 4 bases at V and 7 bases at J, leaving 6 bases unmatched. The CDR3 loop reads CASSTTGRVGELFF. CDR3 in DNA: TGTGCCAGTAGTACGACAGGGCGGGTCGGGGAGCTGTTTTTT.

The gene calls are TRBV30 and TRBJ2-1; D is perhaps TRBD1 (5 bases). The V gene lost 3 bases and the J gene lost 5 bases, with 20 bases spanning the gap. The CDR3 consists of 16 residues. Per the germline V gene, CDR1 is GTSNPN and CDR2 is SVGIG (reference sequence). CDR3 loop: CAWSSFVRDSNNEQFF. In nucleotides, the CDR3 is TGTGCCTGGAGCTCCTTCGTCCGCGACAGCAACAATGAGCAGTTCTTC.

The chain has TRBV18 and TRBJ1-2, with 10 bases identical to TRBD1. CDR3 length: 14 amino acids. Germline lookup yields CDR1 KGHSH and CDR2 LQKENI. V was pared by 0 bases and J by 8 bases, with 3 bases of the junction left unmatched. In DNA form, the CDR3 reads TGTGCCAGCTCACCACCGGGACAGGGGCACGGCTACACCTTC. Translation: CASSPPGQGHGYTF.

This clone showed up just once. This chain's CDR3 is CSSPTGGEDTF. The CDR3 bases are TGCAGCTCCCCGACAGGGGGCGAGGACACCTTC. V usage is TRBV20-1 and J usage is TRBJ1-2, with TRBD1 matching over 10 bases. The CDR3 has 11 amino acids. CDR1 is DFQATT and CDR2 is SNEGSKA in the germline V gene (reference sequence).

The chain combines TRBV10-3 with TRBJ1-2, with unresolved D. The CDR3 contains 12 residues. V lost 2 bases and J lost 7, with 8 bases in between. Germline-derived CDR1 and CDR2 are ENHRY and SYGVKD. The CDR3 region has the DNA TGTGCCATCAGTGAGGGGGAGGGTGGCTACACCTTC. It translates to CAISEGEGGYTF.

The V call is TRBV27, the J call TRBJ1-6; D might be TRBD1 (6 bases). Germline V gene sequence: CDR1 MNHEY, CDR2 SMNVEV (reference sequence). With 5 bases removed from V and 9 bases from J, the gap between germline ends came to 17 bases. The CDR3 length is 15 residues. CDR3 loop: CASSLDRPLSSPLHF. For the CDR3, the DNA is TGTGCCAGCAGTCTCGACAGGCCTCTAAGTTCACCCCTCCACTTT.

The V and J genes are TRBV29-1 and TRBJ2-5, with 7 positions matching TRBD1. CDR3 length: 12 residues. CDR1 is SQVTM, CDR2 ANQGSEA, per germline. The V gene end was trimmed by 8 bases and the J gene end by 2 bases; junction bases not matched to a gene: 5. CDR3 nucleotides: TGCAGCTCCGGACAGGAGCAAGAGACCCAGTACTTC. Its translation: CSSGQEQETQYF.

The CDR3 region has the DNA TGTGCCAGCAGCCCAGCGGGGGGGTTCACAGATACGCAGTATTTT. Translating it yields CASSPAGGFTDTQYF. The V gene is TRBV7-2, the J gene TRBJ2-3; 10 nucleotides line up with TRBD2. The CDR3 is 15 residues long. In germline, CDR1 is SGHTA, CDR2 FQGNSA. V was pared by 5 bases and J by 2 bases, with 4 bases of the junction left unmatched.